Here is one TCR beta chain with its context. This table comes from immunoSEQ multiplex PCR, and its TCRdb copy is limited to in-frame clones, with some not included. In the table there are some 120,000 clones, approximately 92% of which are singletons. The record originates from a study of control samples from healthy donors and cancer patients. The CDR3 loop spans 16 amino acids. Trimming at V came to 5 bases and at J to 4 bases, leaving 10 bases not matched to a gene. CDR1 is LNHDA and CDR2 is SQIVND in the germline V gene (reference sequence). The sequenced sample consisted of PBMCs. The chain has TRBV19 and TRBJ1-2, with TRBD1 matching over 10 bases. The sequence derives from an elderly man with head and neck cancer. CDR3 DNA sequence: TGTGCCAGTAGTCCTCGGGGACAGGGGTATATCTATGGCTACACCTTC. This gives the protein CASSPRGQGYIYGYTF.